Listed below are T cell receptor beta chains from one sample, sequenced in a study of metastatic and nonmetastatic thyroid tumors. TCRdb re-clonotyped the PCR reads via MiXCR. The sample has about 33,000 clones; 15% to 20% are singletons. Sequencing input: blood. These receptors were taken from a male donor with papillary thyroid cancer or a benign thyroid nodule (not recorded which). Some clones in this sample may be carry-over from other donors' samples. The CDR3 runs from the conserved cysteine through the conserved F or W. D genes are given only for firm matches. Expanded clones are given a class, and other clones once, few, many or no size at all.

D,V,size,J,DNA,CDR3
.,TRBV27,few,TRBJ2-1,TGTGCCAGCAGTCGGGAGAGGGCGAACAATGAGCAGTTCTTC,CASSRERANNEQFF
TRBD1,TRBV5-5,many,TRBJ1-6,TGTGCCAGCAGCCGACAGGGGAGCGAGGGATCACCCCTCCACTTT,CASSRQGSEGSPLHF
TRBD1,TRBV6-1,medium-sized,TRBJ1-3,TGTGCCAGCACGCGGGACAGGAGCTCTGGAAACACCATATATTTT,CASTRDRSSGNTIYF
.,TRBV6-2/TRBV6-3,many,TRBJ2-7,TGTGCCAGCAGCGAGAAGTACGAGCAGTACTTC,CASSEKYEQYF
TRBD2,TRBV6-4,few,TRBJ2-2,TGTGCCAGCGGTGCCCTAGCGGGGGACACCTGGGAGCTGTTTTTT,CASGALAGDTWELFF
TRBD2,TRBV28,medium-sized,TRBJ2-1,TGTGCCAGCAGTGAGGGTAGCGGGAGGGTCAATGAGCAGTTCTTC,CASSEGSGRVNEQFF
TRBD1,TRBV7-2,many,TRBJ2-2,TGTGCCAGCAGAACCGGGACAGGGGTCACCGGGGAGCTGTTTTTT,CASRTGTGVTGELFF
.,TRBV19,.,TRBJ2-7,TGTGCCAGTAGTATGGGACTCACCTACGAGCAGTACTTC,CASSMGLTYEQYF
.,TRBV7-2,many,TRBJ1-2,TGTGCCAGCAGTCACACTTCTCCCTATGGCTACACCTTC,CASSHTSPYGYTF
.,TRBV2,many,TRBJ2-7,TGTGCCAGCAGTGAAAGTTGGCAGACCTACGAGCAGTACTTC,CASSESWQTYEQYF
.,TRBV6-2/TRBV6-3,few,TRBJ2-7,TGTGCCAGCAACCGGGTGTCGGTAGGCCAGTACGAGCAGTACTTC,CASNRVSVGQYEQYF
.,TRBV6-2/TRBV6-3,.,TRBJ1-5,TGTGCCAGCGTGGGAACCCCGGGGGTCTTCATTATCAATCAGCCCCAGCATTTT,CASVGTPGVFIINQPQHF
TRBD2,TRBV20-1,.,TRBJ2-1,TGCAGTGCTTCCGACGAAGCTAGCGGGGACTACAATGAGCAGTTCTTC,CSASDEASGDYNEQFF
.,TRBV6-9,.,TRBJ1-2,TGTGCCAGCAGTTCCTGCCGGGGTCATTATGGCTACACCTTC,CASSSCRGHYGYTF
.,TRBV6-1,few,TRBJ2-1,TGTGCCAGCAGTGAAGCAAGGGATGATGAGCAGTTCTTC,CASSEARDDEQFF
.,TRBV6-1,many,TRBJ1-5,TGTGCCAGCAGTGAGTCGGGACAACCCAATCAGCCCCAGCATTTT,CASSESGQPNQPQHF
TRBD1,TRBV3-1,many,TRBJ1-2,TGTGCCAGCAGCCGGGGGACAGGGGGTAATAATGGCTACACCTTC,CASSRGTGGNNGYTF
TRBD1,TRBV4-1,.,TRBJ2-7,TGCGCCAGCAGCCAACCGGGACAGTGCCACGAGCAGTACTTC,CASSQPGQCHEQYF
.,TRBV12-3/TRBV12-4,.,TRBJ2-7,TGTGCCAGCAGGGATGGTCGCCACGAGCAGTACTTC,CASRDGRHEQYF
.,TRBV7-2,.,TRBJ2-1,TGTGCCAGCAACAGCCCGGTATCGTACAATGAGCAGTTCTTC,CASNSPVSYNEQFF
TRBD2,TRBV6-1,few,TRBJ2-1,TGTGCCAGCAGCCCTCGGACTAGCGGGATCTACAATGAGCAGTTCTTC,CASSPRTSGIYNEQFF
.,TRBV20-1,.,TRBJ2-3,TGCAGTGCTAGAGAGACAGGGAGGTTGGATACGCAGTATTTT,CSARETGRLDTQYF
TRBD1,TRBV4-3,many,TRBJ2-2,TGCGCCAGCAGCCACCGGGACAGGAGGAACACCGGGGAGCTGTTTTTT,CASSHRDRRNTGELFF
.,TRBV28,medium-sized,TRBJ1-1,TGTGCCAGCAGTGAAGAGTTCAGGGAGGAAGCTTTCTTT,CASSEEFREEAFF
TRBD1,TRBV19,.,TRBJ1-1,TGTGCCAGTATCCCTCCTGGGACAGGGAGGAACACTGAAGCTTTCTTT,CASIPPGTGRNTEAFF
.,TRBV24-1,.,TRBJ2-1,TGTGCCACCAGTGACCTCTCCTACAATGAGCAGTTCTTC,CATSDLSYNEQFF
.,TRBV6-1,many,TRBJ1-1,TGTGCCAGCAGTTCCCTGACATACCTGAACACTGAAGCTTTCTTT,CASSSLTYLNTEAFF
.,TRBV12-3/TRBV12-4,many,TRBJ2-1,TGTGCCAGCAGTTTAAGTTGGGGGAACCCCTACAATGAGCAGTTCTTC,CASSLSWGNPYNEQFF
TRBD1,TRBV2,many,TRBJ2-6,TGTGCCAGGACTCGGACAGGGTTTCCCCCTGGGGCCAACGTCCTGACTTTC,CARTRTGFPPGANVLTF
.,TRBV20-1,many,TRBJ1-5,TGCAGTGCCCTCGTAACATTTAACAATCAGCCCCAGCATTTT,CSALVTFNNQPQHF
TRBD2,TRBV19,many,TRBJ2-3,TGTGCCAGTAGTATAAAAGATGGTAGCGGGGTCGGCAATACGCAGTATTTT,CASSIKDGSGVGNTQYF
.,TRBV6-1,medium-sized,TRBJ2-7,TGTGCCAGCAGTACAGTTGGGGGAACCTACGAGCAGTACTTC,CASSTVGGTYEQYF
.,TRBV10-3,many,TRBJ2-5,TGTGCCATCACGCCAGCGCCTCAAGAGACCCAGTACTTC,CAITPAPQETQYF
.,TRBV27,few,TRBJ1-6,TGTGCCAGAAGTTTATGGGGACAATATAATTCACCCCTCCACTTT,CARSLWGQYNSPLHF
.,TRBV20-1,many,TRBJ2-7,TGCAGTGCTAGAATTTTCGGACAGACCTCCTACGAGCAGTACTTC,CSARIFGQTSYEQYF
TRBD1,TRBV19,many,TRBJ1-1,TGTGCCAGTAGTATAGGGGACAGGAACACTGAAGCTTTCTTT,CASSIGDRNTEAFF
TRBD1,TRBV11-2,.,TRBJ2-7,TGTGCCAGCAGCTTTGGCCCGGGACAGGGGCCCTACGAGCAGTACTTC,CASSFGPGQGPYEQYF
.,TRBV27,medium-sized,TRBJ2-2,TGTGCCAGCAGTTTATCGATAATTCCTACGGACTACACCGGGGAGCTGTTTTTT,CASSLSIIPTDYTGELFF
.,TRBV27,many,TRBJ2-5,TGTGCCAGCAGTTTATCGGTCATTAGGGGTGCAGGGATAGAGACCCAGTACTTC,CASSLSVIRGAGIETQYF
TRBD1,TRBV20-1,many,TRBJ2-7,TGCAGTGCTAGAGATCCGGGACAGGGGATCAACGAGCAGTACTTC,CSARDPGQGINEQYF
.,TRBV7-2,many,TRBJ1-1,TGTGCCAGCAGCTTAAACATGGGGAGAACTGAAGCTTTCTTT,CASSLNMGRTEAFF
.,TRBV18,many,TRBJ1-1,TGTGCCAGCTCTTCCGGGCAGGGTATGAACACTGAAGCTTTCTTT,CASSSGQGMNTEAFF